One and the same sample provided the 3 T cell receptor beta chains below, sequenced in a study of response to subunit inactivated influenza vaccine. TCRdb redid the calling of the RT-PCR reads with MiXCR, one entry per CDR3 protein. This sample has 860,000 or so distinct CDR3 sequences, with about 20% found just once. Sequencing was performed on PBMCs from blood, taken 5 days after vaccination. These receptor sequences come from a man over 45 who received an inactivated influenza vaccine.

Many counts were recorded for this clonotype. This chain links TRBV5-1 with TRBJ2-1; D ambiguous. The CDR3 runs 13 residues. The ends were cut back, 7 bases at V and 4 bases at J, with 12 bases in the middle. Germline V CDR1 and CDR2: SGHRS, YFSETQ. The CDR3 sequence is CASADRGYNEQFF. DNA of the CDR3: TGCGCCAGCGCCGACCGTGGGTACAATGAGCAGTTCTTC.

The gene calls are TRBV7-2 and TRBJ2-2; TRBD1 is a possible D gene (5 bases). In germline, CDR1 is SGHTA, CDR2 FQGNSA. Trimming took off 3 bases at V and 0 bases at J, with 8 bases between the two ends. This CDR3 has 15 amino acids. CDR3 loop: CASSLYRSNTGELFF. The CDR3, as DNA: TGTGCCAGCAGCTTGTACAGGTCGAACACCGGGGAGCTGTTTTTT.

The chain joins TRBV20-1 to TRBJ2-7; perhaps TRBD1 as D (10 bases). Trimming took 6 bases from V and 4 from J, leaving 34 bases between them. Germline loops: CDR1 DFQATT, CDR2 SNEGSKA (reference sequence). The CDR3 runs 19 residues. The CDR3: CSARGQGISAGTSMYEQYF. The CDR3 DNA reads as TGCAGTGCCAGGGGACAGGGGATTTCGGCGGGGACTAGCATGTACGAGCAGTACTTC.